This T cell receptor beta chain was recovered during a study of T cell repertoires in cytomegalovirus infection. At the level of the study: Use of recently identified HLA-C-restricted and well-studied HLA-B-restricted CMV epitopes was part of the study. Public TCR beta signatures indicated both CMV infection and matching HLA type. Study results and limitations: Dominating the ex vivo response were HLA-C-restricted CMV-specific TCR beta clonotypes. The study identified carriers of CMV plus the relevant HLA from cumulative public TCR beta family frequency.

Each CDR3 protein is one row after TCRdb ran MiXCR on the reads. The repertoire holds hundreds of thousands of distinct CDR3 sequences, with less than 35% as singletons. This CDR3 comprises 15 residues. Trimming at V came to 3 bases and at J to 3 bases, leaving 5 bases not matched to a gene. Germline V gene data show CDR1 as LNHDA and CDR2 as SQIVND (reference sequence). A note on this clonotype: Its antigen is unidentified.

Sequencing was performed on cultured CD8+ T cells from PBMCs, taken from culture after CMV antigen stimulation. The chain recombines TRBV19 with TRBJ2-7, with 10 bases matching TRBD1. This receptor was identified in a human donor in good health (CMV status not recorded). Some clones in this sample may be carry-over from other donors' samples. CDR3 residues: CASSMGQGFYYEQYF. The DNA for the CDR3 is TGTGCCAGTAGTATGGGACAGGGGTTCTACTACGAGCAGTACTTC.